These 10 T cell receptor beta chains originate from one sample sequenced in a study of identical twins. TCRdb fed the 5' RACE reads into MiXCR, producing one record per CDR3 protein. The table shows 700,000 to 950,000 distinct CDR3 sequences, with 12% occurring only once. This same sample was also taken into another study, of yellow fever vaccine responses in identical twins.

Sequenced input: PBMCs. All receptors come from a woman under 30 in good health.

The chain employs TRBV20-1 and TRBJ1-4; D may be TRBD1 (6 bases). The CDR3 contains 12 residues. Germline V CDR1 and CDR2: DFQATT, SNEGSKA (reference sequence). Trimming took 4 bases from V and 3 from J, leaving 6 bases between them. This CDR3 is CSANRANEKLFF. The CDR3 nucleotides are TGCAGTGCTAACAGGGCTAATGAAAAACTGTTTTTT.

This clonotype was seen only a few times. This chain joins TRBV10-3 and TRBJ2-7; 11 nucleotides match TRBD2. The length of the CDR3 is 15 residues. From germline, CDR1 is ENHRY and CDR2 SYGVKD. V gave up 2 bases and J gave up 3 bases; unmatched junction bases: 3. The DNA for the CDR3 is TGTGCCATCAGTGAGGGGACTAGCGGACTCTACGAGCAGTACGTC. It is translated as CAISEGTSGLYEQYV.

The rearrangement uses TRBV4-1 and TRBJ2-1; 11 bases align to TRBD2. Per germline, CDR1 MGHRA and CDR2 YSYEKL. This CDR3 comprises 18 residues. The ends lost 2 bases at V and 4 bases at J; junction bases unmatched: 10. CDR3 region: CASSQSSSGGASYNEQFF. As DNA, the CDR3 is TGCGCCAGCAGCCAATCGAGTAGCGGGGGGGCCAGTTACAATGAGCAGTTCTTC.

This clonotype was picked up a small number of times. The chain carries TRBV5-1 and TRBJ2-2, with 9 bases lining up with TRBD1. Germline V CDR1 and CDR2: SGHRS, YFSETQ. Unmatched junction bases numbered 11, after V lost 7 bases and J lost 4 bases. CDR3 length equals 16 residues. DNA for the CDR3: TGCGCCAGCGGTTACCGGGACAGGGAAGGCACCGGGGAGCTGTTTTTT. This translates into CASGYRDREGTGELFF.

Ten or more counts support this clonotype. The chain combines TRBV12-3 or TRBV12-4 with TRBJ2-2; D perhaps matches TRBD1 (6 bases). V dropped 6 bases and J dropped 7 bases, with 12 bases sitting between them. This CDR3 has 13 residues. CDR3 loop: CASRLGQIGELFF. In DNA, the CDR3 is TGTGCCAGCAGACTCGGACAGATCGGGGAGCTGTTTTTT.

This clonotype was observed a few times. The gene calls are TRBV21-1 and TRBJ2-3; the table names TRBD2, a call not compared with the DNA. TRBV21-1 is noted as a pseudogene. The CDR3 covers 17 residues. This CDR3 is CASAPGPEREFIDTQYF. Written as DNA, the CDR3 is TGTGCCAGCGCTCCAGGGCCCGAGCGGGAGTTCATAGATACGCAGTATTTT.

The chain employs TRBV7-8 and TRBJ2-7; TRBD1 aligns across 7 bases. The germline V gene has CDR1 SGHVS and CDR2 FQNEAQ. V gave up 1 base and J gave up 3 bases; unmatched junction bases: 3. This CDR3 has 14 amino acids. The CDR3 nucleotides are TGTGCCAGCAGCTTAGAGGGACAGAGCTACGAGCAGTACTTC. Translating it yields CASSLEGQSYEQYF.

In its sample, this clonotype was seen a few times. The rearrangement uses TRBV18 and TRBJ2-4, with 11 bases that match TRBD2. Trimming at V came to 3 bases and at J to 5 bases, leaving 0 bases not matched to a gene. This CDR3 contains 14 residues. CDR1 KGHSH and CDR2 LQKENI come from the germline V gene. CDR3 loop: CASSPGLAENIQYF. As DNA, the CDR3 is TGTGCCAGCTCACCGGGACTAGCGGAAAACATTCAGTACTTC.

This rearrangement joins TRBV3-1 to TRBJ2-7, with D maybe TRBD2 (6 bases). CDR3 length: 14 amino acids. The germline V gene encodes CDR1 LGHDT and CDR2 YNNKEL (reference sequence). Trimming removed 4 bases at V and 1 base at J, with 11 bases between. CDR3 loop: CASSPAGKSYEQYV. The CDR3 DNA reads TGTGCCAGCAGCCCCGCGGGGAAGTCCTACGAGCAGTACGTC.

This clonotype turned up a few times. V usage is TRBV2 and J usage is TRBJ2-7; possibly TRBD1 for D (5 bases). The V gene lost 7 bases and the J gene lost 3 bases, with 7 bases spanning the gap. The CDR3 has 11 residues. CDR1 SNHLY and CDR2 FYNNEI come from the germline V gene. The CDR3 spells CASTGNYEQYV. In nucleotides, the CDR3 is TGTGCCAGCACAGGGAACTACGAGCAGTACGTC.